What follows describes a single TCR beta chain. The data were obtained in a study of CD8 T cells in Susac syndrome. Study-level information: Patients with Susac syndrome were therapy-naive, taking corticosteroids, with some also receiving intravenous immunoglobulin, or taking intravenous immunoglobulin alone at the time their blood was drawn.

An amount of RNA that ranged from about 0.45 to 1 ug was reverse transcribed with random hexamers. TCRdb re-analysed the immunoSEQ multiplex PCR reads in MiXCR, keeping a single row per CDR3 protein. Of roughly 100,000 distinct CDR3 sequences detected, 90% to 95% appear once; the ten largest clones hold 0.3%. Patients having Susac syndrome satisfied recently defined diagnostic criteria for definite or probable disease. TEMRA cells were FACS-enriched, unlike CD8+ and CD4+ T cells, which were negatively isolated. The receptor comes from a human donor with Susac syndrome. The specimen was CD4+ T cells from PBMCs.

The CDR3 loop reads CASSQSGFEETQYF. The CDR3 DNA reads TGCGCCAGCAGTCAATCGGGATTTGAAGAGACCCAGTACTTC. The chain employs TRBV23-1 and TRBJ2-5; D uncertain. TRBV23-1 is an ORF; its function is uncertain. This CDR3 comprises 14 residues. Trimming took off 0 bases at V and 3 bases at J, with 8 bases between the two ends.